This entry is about one T cell receptor beta chain. Its antigen is still unknown. This sample is part of a study of cytomegalovirus exposure and HLA in healthy donors. Study summary: Out of 150 million to 200 million T cells, an earlier analysis found 117 million unique TCR beta sequences in total.

Primers for the PCR totalled 60 Vbeta and 13 Jbeta. This table comes from immunoSEQ multiplex PCR, and its TCRdb copy is limited to in-frame clones, with some not included. The sample gives approximately 260,000 clones, about nine tenths of which show up once; about 1.7% is in the top ten. Findings of the study overall: Both high specificity and high sensitivity reportedly marked the classifier's diagnosis of cytomegalovirus status. Productive status was seen about 87% or about 30% of the time for most TCR beta V segments in an earlier analysis. Roughly uniform sequencing depth across donors was assumed, possibly incorrectly.

This CDR3 has 19 residues. Losses at the gene ends were 3 bases for V and 9 bases for J; bases not matched to a gene: 19. Germline CDR1 reads SGHTS; CDR2 reads YDEGEE. This chain uses TRBV5-8 with TRBJ2-1; 12 bases are shared with TRBD2. The source of this sequence is a girl aged 2 to 10 in good health and CMV-seronegative. The sequenced sample consisted of PBMCs. In DNA form, the CDR3 reads TGTGCCAGCAGCTCAATCGGACTAGCGGGATCTGGAGCTAGAGGTGAGCAGTTCTTC. Translation: CASSSIGLAGSGARGEQFF.